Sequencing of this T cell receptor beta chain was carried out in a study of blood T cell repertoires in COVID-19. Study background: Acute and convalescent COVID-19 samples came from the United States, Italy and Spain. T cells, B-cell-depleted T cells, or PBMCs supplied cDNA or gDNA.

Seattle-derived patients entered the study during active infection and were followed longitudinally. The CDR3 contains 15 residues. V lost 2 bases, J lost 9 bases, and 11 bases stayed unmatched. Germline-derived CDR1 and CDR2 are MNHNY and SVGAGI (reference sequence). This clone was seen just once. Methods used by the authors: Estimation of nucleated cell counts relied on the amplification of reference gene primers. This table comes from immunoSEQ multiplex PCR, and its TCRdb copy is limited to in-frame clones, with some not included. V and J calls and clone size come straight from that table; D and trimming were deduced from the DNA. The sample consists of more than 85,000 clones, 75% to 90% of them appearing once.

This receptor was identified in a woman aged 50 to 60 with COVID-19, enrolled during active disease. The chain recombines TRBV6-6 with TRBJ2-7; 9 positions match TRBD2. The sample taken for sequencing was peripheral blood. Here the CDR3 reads CASSYRNSGGAGQYF. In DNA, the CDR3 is TGTGCCAGCAGTTACCGGAATAGCGGGGGAGCGGGGCAGTACTTC.